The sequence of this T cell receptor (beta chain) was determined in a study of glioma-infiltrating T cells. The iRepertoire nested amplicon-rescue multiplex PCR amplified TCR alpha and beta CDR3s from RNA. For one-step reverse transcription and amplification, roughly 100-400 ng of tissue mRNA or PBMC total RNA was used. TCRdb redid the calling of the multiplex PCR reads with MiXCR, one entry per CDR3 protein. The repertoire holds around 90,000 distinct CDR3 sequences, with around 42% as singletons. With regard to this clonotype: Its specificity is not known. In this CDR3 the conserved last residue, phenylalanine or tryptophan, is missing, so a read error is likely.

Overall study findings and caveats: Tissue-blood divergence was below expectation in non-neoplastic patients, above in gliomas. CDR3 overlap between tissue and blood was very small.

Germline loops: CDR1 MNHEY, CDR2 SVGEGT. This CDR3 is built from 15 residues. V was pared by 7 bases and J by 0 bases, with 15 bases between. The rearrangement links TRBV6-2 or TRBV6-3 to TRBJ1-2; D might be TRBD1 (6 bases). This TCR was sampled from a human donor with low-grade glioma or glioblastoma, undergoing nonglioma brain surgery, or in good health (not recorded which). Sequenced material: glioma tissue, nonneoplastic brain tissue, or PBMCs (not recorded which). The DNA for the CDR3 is TGTGCCAGCATCAGCAGGGGCCACACTAACTATGGCTACACCTTA. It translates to CASISRGHTNYGYTL.